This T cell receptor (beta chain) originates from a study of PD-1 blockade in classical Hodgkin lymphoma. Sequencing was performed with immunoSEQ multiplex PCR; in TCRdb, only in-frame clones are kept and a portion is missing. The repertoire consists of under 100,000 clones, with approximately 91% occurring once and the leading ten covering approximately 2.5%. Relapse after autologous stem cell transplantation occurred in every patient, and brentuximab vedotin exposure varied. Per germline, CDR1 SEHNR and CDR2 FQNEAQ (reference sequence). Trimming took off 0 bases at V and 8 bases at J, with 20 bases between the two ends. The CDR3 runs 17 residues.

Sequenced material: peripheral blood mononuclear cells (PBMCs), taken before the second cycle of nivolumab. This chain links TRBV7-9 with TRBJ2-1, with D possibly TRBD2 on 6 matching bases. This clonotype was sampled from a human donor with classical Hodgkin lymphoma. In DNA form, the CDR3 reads TGTGCCAGCAGCTTAGCCGGCTCGTGGAGGGATTTGCATGAGCAGTTCTTC. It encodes CASSLAGSWRDLHEQFF.